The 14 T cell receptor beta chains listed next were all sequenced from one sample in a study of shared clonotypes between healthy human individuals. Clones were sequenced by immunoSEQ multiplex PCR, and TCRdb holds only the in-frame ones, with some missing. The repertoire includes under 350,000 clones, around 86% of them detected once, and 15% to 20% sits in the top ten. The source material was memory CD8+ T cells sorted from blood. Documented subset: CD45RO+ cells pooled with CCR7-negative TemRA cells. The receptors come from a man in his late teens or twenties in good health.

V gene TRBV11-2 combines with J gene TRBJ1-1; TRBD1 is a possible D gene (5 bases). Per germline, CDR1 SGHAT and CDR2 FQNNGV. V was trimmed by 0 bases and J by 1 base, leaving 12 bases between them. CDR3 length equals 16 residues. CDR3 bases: TGTGCCAGCAGCTTAGACGAGAGGGGAGGGAACACTGAAGCTTTCTTT. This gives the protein CASSLDERGGNTEAFF. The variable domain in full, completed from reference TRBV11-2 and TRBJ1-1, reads EAGVAQSPRYKIIEKRQSVAFWCNPISGHATLYWYQQILGQGPKLLIQFQNNGVVDDSQLPKDRFSAERLKGVDSTLKIQPAKLEDSAVYLCASSLDERGGNTEAFFGQGTRLTVV.

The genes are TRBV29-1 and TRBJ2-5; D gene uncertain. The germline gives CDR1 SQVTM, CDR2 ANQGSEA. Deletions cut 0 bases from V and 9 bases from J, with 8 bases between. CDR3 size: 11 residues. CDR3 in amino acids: CSVEDSGSQYF. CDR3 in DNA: TGCAGCGTTGAAGATTCCGGTTCCCAGTACTTC.

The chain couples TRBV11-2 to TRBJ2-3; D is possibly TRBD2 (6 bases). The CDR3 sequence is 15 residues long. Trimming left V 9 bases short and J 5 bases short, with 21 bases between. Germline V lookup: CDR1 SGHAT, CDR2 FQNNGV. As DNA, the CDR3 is TGTGCCAGTCGTTTGACGGTGGGAGCGGGAGATACGCAGTATTTT. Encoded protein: CASRLTVGAGDTQYF. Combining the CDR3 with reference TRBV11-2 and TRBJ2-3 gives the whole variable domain EAGVAQSPRYKIIEKRQSVAFWCNPISGHATLYWYQQILGQGPKLLIQFQNNGVVDDSQLPKDRFSAERLKGVDSTLKIQPAKLEDSAVYLCASRLTVGAGDTQYFGPGTRLTVL.

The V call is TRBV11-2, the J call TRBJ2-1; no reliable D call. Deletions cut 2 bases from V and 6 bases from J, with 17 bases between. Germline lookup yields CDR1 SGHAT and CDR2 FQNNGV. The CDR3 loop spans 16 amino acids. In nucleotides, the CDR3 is TGTGCCAGCAGCTTAATCTCTGACCCCCGAGGCAATGAGCAGTTCTTC. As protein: CASSLISDPRGNEQFF.

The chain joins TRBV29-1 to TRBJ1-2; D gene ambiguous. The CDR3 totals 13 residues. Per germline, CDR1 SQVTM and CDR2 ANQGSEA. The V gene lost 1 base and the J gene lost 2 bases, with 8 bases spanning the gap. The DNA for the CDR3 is TGCAGCGTTGAAGTTGCGGGCAACTATGGCTACACCTTC. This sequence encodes CSVEVAGNYGYTF.

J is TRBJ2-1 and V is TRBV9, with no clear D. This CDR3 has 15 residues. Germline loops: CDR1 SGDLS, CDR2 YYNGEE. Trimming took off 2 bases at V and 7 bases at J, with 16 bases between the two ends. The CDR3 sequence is CASSVDFGFMNEQFF. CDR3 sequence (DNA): TGTGCCAGCAGCGTCGATTTCGGGTTCATGAATGAGCAGTTCTTC.

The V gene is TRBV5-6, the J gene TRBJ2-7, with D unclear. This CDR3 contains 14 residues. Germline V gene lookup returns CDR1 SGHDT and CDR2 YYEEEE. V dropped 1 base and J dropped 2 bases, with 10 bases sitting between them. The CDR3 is CASSLSRTAYEQYF. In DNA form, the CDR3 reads TGTGCCAGCAGCTTGTCCAGGACCGCCTACGAGCAGTACTTC. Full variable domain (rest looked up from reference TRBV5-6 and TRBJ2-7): DAGVTQSPTHLIKTRGQQVTLRCSPKSGHDTVSWYQQALGQGPQFIFQYYEEEERQRGNFPDRFSGHQFPNYSSELNVNALLLGDSALYLCASSLSRTAYEQYFGPGTRLTVT.

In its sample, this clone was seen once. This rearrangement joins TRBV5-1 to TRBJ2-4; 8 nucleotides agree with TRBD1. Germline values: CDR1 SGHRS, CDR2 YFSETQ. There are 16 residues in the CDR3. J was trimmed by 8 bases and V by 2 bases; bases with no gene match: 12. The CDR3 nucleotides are TGCGCCAGCAGCTTACCAGCTACAGGGGGGATAGACATTCAGTACTTC. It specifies CASSLPATGGIDIQYF.

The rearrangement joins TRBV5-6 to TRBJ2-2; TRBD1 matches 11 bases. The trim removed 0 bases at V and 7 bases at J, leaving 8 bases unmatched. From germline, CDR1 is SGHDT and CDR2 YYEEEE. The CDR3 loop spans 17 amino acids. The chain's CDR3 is CASSLGGQGASGGELFF. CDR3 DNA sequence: TGTGCCAGCAGCTTGGGAGGACAGGGGGCCTCTGGCGGGGAGCTGTTTTTT.

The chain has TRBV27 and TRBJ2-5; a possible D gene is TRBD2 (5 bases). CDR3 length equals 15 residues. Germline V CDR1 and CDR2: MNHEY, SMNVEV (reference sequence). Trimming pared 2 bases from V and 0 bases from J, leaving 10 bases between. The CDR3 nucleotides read TGTGCCAGCAGTTTAAACGGGAAGTACCAAGAGACCCAGTACTTC. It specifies CASSLNGKYQETQYF.

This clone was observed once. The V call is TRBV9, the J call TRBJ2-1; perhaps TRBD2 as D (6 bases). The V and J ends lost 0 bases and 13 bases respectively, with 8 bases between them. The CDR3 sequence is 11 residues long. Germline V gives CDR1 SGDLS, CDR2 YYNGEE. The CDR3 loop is CASSVGGLQFF. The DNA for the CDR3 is TGTGCCAGCAGCGTAGGGGGACTTCAGTTCTTC.

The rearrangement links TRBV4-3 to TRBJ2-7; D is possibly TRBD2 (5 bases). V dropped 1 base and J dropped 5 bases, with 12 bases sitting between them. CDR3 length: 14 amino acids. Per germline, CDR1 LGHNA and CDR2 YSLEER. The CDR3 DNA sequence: TGCGCCAGCAGCCAAGGGCTAGCTATCCACGAGCAGTACTTC. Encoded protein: CASSQGLAIHEQYF.

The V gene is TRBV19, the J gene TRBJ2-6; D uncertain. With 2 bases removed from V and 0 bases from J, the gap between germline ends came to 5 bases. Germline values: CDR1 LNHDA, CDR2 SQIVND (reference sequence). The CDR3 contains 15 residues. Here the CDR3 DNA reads TGTGCCAGTAGTATATTAGGCTCTGGGGCCAACGTCCTGACTTTC. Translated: CASSILGSGANVLTF.

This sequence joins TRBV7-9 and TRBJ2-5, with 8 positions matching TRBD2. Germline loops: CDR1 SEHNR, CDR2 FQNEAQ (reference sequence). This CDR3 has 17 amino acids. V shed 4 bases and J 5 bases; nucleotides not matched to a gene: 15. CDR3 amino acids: CASSSPLAGTVLETQYF. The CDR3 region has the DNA TGTGCCAGCAGCTCCCCCTTAGCGGGAACCGTTCTGGAGACCCAGTACTTC. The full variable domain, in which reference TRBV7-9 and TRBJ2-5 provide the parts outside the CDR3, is DTGVSQNPRHKITKRGQNVTFRCDPISEHNRLYWYRQTLGQGPEFLTYFQNEAQLEKSRLLSDRFSAERPKGSFSTLEIQRTEQGDSAMYLCASSSPLAGTVLETQYFGPGTRLLVL.